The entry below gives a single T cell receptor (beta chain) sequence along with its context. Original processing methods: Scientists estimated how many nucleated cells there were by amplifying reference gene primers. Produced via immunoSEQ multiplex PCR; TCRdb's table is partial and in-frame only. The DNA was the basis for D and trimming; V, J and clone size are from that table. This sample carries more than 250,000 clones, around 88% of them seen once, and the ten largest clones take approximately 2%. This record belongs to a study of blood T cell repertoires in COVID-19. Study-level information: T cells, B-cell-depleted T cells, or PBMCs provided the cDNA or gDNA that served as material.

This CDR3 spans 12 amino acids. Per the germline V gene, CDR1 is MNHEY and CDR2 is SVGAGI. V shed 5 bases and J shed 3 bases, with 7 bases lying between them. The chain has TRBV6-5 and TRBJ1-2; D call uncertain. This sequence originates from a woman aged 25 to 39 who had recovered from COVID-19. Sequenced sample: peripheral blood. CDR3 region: CASSTPDYGYTF. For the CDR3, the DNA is TGTGCCAGCAGTACTCCGGACTATGGCTACACCTTC.